This T cell receptor (beta chain) is from a study of blood T cells in healthy people across ages. Study results and limitations: It was not known whether donors were CMV positive (a possible confounder of expanded clonotype changes). Estimates based on one million T cells were treated as lower bounds.

This clonotype has a handful of counts. Its antigen is unidentified. Together with a sample-barcoded 5' primer, a J-beta primer mix was included in a second PCR lasting about 7 to 11 cycles. Each cDNA was tagged by a template-switch adaptor containing 12 random nucleotides. TCRdb fed the 5' RACE reads into MiXCR, producing one record per CDR3 protein. The data contain about 1.7 million distinct CDR3 sequences, about 28% of them singletons. CDR1 SQVTM and CDR2 ANQGSEA come from the germline V gene. The V and J ends lost 6 bases and 0 bases respectively, with 12 bases between them. The CDR3 is made up of 13 amino acids.

V is TRBV29-1 and J is TRBJ2-7; TRBD1 might be the D (6 bases). Sequenced input: blood. The receptor was derived from a woman younger than 45 in good health. The CDR3: CSVHDRNSYEQYF. CDR3 nucleotide sequence: TGCAGCGTCCACGACAGGAACTCCTACGAGCAGTACTTC.